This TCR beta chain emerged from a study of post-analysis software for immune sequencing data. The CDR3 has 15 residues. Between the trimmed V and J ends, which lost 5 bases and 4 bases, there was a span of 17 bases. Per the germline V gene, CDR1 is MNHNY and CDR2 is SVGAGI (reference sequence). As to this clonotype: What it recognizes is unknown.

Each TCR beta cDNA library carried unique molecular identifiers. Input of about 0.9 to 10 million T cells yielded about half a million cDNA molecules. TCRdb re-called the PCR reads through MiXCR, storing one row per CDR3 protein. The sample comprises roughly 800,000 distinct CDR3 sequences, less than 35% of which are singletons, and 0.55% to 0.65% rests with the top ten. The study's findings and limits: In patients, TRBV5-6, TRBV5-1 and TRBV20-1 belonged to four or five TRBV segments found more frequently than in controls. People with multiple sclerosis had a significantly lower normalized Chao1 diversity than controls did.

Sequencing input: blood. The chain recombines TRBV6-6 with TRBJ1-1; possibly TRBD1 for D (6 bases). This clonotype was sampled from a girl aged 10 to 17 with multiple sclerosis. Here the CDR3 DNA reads TGTGCCAGCAGTCCAATTTTGGGGGCGATCACTGAAGCTTTCTTT. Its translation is CASSPILGAITEAFF.